This T cell receptor (beta chain) emerged from a study of shared clonotypes between healthy human individuals. Looking at the study overall: A donor's plate count was three for CD4 naive and three for CD4 memory; CD8 naive had two and CD8 memory one.

Overall study findings and caveats: Non-shared clonotypes showed lower generation probabilities than clonotypes common to all four donors. Clonotype sharing among donors, it was expected, would be affected by sequencing depth. Among the subsets, naive ones generally showed larger estimated richness than memory ones.

In the case of this clone: Its antigen is undetermined.

Germline V lookup: CDR1 ENHRY, CDR2 SYGVKD. This CDR3 has 13 amino acids. V shed 6 bases and J 3 bases; nucleotides not matched to a gene: 5. Clones were read by immunoSEQ multiplex PCR, and TCRdb kept only the in-frame ones, dropping some. Of about 690,000 clones listed, roughly 87% are singletons. The chain combines TRBV10-3 with TRBJ2-7; TRBD1 agrees at 7 bases. Sample: memory CD8+ T cells from PBMCs. Regarding subset: CD45RO+ cells pooled with CCR7-negative TemRA cells. The receptor's source is a young man in good health. Some clones in this sample may be carry-over from other donors' samples. In nucleotides, the CDR3 is TGTGCCATCAGCTCGGGACAGCTCTACGAGCAGTACTTC. This codes for CAISSGQLYEQYF.